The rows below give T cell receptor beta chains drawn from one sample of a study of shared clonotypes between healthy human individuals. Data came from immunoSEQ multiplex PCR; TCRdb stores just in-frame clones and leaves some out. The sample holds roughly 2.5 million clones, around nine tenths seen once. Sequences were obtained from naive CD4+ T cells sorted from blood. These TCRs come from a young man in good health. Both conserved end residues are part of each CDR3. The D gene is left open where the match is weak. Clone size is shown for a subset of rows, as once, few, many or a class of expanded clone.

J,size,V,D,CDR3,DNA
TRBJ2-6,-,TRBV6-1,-,CASSGGRFSGANVLTF,TGTGCCAGCAGTGGTGGTAGGTTCTCTGGGGCCAACGTCCTGACTTTC
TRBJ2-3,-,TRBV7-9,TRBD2,CASGLAGTDTQYF,TGTGCCAGCGGACTAGCGGGGACAGATACGCAGTATTTT
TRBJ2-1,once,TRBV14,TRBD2,CASSPGLADYNEQFF,TGTGCCAGCAGCCCAGGACTAGCGGATTACAATGAGCAGTTCTTC
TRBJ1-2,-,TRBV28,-,CASSPGAFYGYTF,TGTGCCAGCAGTCCCGGGGCTTTCTATGGCTACACCTTC
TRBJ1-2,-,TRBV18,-,CASSPMPTEELNGYTF,TGTGCCAGCTCACCAATGCCCACCGAGGAGTTAAATGGCTACACCTTC
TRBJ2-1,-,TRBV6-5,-,CASSYPWSEQFF,TGTGCCAGCAGTTACCCGTGGTCTGAGCAGTTCTTC
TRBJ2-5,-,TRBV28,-,CASSLVTAGQYF,TGTGCCAGCAGTTTGGTAACGGCGGGGCAGTACTTC
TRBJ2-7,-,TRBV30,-,CAWSGTYEQYF,TGTGCCTGGAGTGGGACCTACGAGCAGTACTTC
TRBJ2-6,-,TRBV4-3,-,CASSQAGTLNSGANVLTF,TGCGCCAGCAGCCAAGCCGGGACGCTAAACTCTGGGGCCAACGTCCTGACTTTC
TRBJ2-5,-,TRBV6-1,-,CASREGPQAQETQYF,TGTGCCAGCAGGGAGGGACCGCAGGCCCAAGAGACCCAGTACTTC
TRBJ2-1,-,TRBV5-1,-,CASSLAGTGNEQFF,TGCGCCAGCAGCTTGGCCGGGACTGGCAATGAGCAGTTCTTC
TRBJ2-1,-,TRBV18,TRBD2,CASSPKTSGTYNEQFF,TGTGCCAGCTCTCCAAAGACTAGCGGTACCTACAATGAGCAGTTCTTC
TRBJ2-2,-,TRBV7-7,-,CASSLTDVNRELFF,TGTGCTAGCAGCTTAACGGACGTGAATCGGGAGCTGTTTTTT
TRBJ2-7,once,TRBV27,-,CASSLLPYYEQYF,TGTGCCAGCAGTTTATTACCGTACTACGAGCAGTACTTC
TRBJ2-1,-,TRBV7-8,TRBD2,CASSPSGGSYNEQFF,TGTGCCAGCAGCCCGAGCGGGGGGTCCTACAATGAGCAGTTCTTC
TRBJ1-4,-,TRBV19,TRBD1,CASSISTGGGEKLFF,TGTGCCAGTAGTATATCGACAGGGGGAGGCGAAAAACTGTTTTTT
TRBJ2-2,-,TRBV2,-,CASYQRSHGELFF,TGTGCCAGCTATCAGCGGTCCCACGGGGAGCTGTTTTTT
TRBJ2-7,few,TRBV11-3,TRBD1,CASSLPLRAGGPYEQYF,TGTGCCAGCAGCCTGCCCCTTCGGGCAGGGGGCCCCTACGAGCAGTACTTC
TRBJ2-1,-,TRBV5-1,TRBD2,CASSSTSGTNHNEQFF,TGCGCCAGCAGCTCGACTAGCGGGACGAACCACAATGAGCAGTTCTTC
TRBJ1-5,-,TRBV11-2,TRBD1,CASSLEGQGVWNQPQHF,TGTGCCAGCAGCTTAGAGGGACAGGGGGTATGGAATCAGCCCCAGCATTTT
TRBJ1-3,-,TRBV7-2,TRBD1,CASSSNRGGGNTIYF,TGTGCCAGCAGCTCAAACAGGGGAGGTGGAAACACCATATATTTT
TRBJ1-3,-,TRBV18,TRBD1,CASSPGQGYTIYF,TGTGCCAGCTCACCGGGACAGGGCTACACCATATATTTT